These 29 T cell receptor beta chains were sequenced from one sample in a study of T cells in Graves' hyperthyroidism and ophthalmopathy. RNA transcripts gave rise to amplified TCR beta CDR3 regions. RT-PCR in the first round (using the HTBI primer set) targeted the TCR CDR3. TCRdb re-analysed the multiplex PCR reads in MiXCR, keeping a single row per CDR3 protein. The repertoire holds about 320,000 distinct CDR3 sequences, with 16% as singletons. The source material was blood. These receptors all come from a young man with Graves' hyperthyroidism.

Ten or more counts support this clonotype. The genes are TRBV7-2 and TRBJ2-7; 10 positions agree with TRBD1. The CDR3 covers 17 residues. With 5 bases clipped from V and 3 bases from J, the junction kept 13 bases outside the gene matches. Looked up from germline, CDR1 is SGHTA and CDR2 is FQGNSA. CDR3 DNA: TGTGCCAGCAGCCTGACGGGGACGGGACAGGGGAACTACGAGCAGTACTTC. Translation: CASSLTGTGQGNYEQYF.

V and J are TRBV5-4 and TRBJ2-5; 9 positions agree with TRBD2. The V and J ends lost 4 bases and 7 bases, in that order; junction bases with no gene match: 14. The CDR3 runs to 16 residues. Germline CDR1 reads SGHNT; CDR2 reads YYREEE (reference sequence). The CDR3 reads CASSRREAGGLGTQYF. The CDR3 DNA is TGTGCCAGCAGCCGCAGGGAAGCGGGGGGATTGGGGACCCAGTACTTC.

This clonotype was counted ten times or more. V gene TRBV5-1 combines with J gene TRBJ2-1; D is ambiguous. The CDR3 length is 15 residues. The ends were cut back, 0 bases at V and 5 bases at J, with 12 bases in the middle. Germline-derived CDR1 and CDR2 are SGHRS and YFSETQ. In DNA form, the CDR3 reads TGCGCCAGCAGCTTGGAGTGGAGCAGCAACAATGAGCAGTTCTTC. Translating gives CASSLEWSSNNEQFF.

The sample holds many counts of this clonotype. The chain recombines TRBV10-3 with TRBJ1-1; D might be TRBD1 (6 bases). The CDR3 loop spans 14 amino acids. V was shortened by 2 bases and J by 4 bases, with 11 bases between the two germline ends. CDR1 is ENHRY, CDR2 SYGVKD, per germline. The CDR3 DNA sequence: TGTGCCATCAGTGAGCCTGGGGGCGGCACTGAAGCTTTCTTT. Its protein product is CAISEPGGGTEAFF.

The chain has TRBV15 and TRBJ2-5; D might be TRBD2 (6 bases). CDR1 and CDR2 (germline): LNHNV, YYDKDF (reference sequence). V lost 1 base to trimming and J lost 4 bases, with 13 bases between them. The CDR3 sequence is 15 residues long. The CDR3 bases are TGTGCCACCAGCAGAGGGGCGGGGTTTTTAGAGACCCAGTACTTC. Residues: CATSRGAGFLETQYF.

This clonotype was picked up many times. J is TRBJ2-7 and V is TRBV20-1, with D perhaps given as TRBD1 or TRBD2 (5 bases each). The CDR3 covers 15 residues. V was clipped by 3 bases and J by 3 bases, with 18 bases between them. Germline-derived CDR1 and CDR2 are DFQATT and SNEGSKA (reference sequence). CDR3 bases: TGCAGTGCTAGTGATCTCCGGGACCGCATCTACGAGCAGTACTTC. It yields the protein CSASDLRDRIYEQYF.

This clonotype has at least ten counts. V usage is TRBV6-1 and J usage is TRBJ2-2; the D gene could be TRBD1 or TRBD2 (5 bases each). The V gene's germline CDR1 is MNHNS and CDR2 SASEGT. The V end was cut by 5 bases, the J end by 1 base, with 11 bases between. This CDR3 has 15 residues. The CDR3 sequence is CASSNRDGNTGELFF. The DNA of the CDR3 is TGTGCCAGCAGTAACCGGGACGGGAACACCGGGGAGCTGTTTTTT.

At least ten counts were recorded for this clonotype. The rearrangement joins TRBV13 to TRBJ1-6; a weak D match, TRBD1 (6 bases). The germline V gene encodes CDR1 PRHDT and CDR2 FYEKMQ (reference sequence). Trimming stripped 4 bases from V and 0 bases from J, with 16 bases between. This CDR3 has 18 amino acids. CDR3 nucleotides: TGTGCCAGCAGCTCCTACAGCGGCAGGGGCTCCTATAATTCACCCCTCCACTTT. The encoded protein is CASSSYSGRGSYNSPLHF.

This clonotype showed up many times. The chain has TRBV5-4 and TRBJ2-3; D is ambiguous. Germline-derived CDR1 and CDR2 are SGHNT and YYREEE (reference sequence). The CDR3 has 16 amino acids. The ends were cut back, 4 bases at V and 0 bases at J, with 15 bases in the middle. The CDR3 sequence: CASSPQSGHSTDTQYF. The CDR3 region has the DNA TGTGCCAGCAGCCCCCAATCTGGCCACAGCACAGATACGCAGTATTTT.

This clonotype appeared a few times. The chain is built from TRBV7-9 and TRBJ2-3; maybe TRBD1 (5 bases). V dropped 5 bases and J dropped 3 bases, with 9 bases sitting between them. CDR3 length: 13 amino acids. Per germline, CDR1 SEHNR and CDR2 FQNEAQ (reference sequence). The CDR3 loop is CASSPTETDTQYF. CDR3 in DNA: TGTGCCAGCAGCCCGACAGAAACAGATACGCAGTATTTT.

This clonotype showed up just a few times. CDR3 in DNA: TGCGCCAGCAACAGAGGGGATCGACTCCTCGCACCCCTCCACTTT. It encodes CASNRGDRLLAPLHF. V gene TRBV5-1 combines with J gene TRBJ1-6, with TRBD1 as a possible D gene (5 bases). V lost 6 bases and J 11 bases, leaving 21 bases between the germline ends. This CDR3 contains 15 residues. Germline CDR1 SGHRS, CDR2 YFSETQ.

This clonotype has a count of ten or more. CDR3 residues: CSATSGREDNEQFF. CDR3 nucleotides: TGCAGTGCCACCAGCGGGAGGGAAGACAATGAGCAGTTCTTC. This chain connects TRBV20-1 to TRBJ2-1, with TRBD2 matching 10 bases. With V trimmed by 6 bases and J by 5 bases, 7 bases remained unmatched. Germline V gene data show CDR1 as DFQATT and CDR2 as SNEGSKA (reference sequence). CDR3 length: 14 amino acids.

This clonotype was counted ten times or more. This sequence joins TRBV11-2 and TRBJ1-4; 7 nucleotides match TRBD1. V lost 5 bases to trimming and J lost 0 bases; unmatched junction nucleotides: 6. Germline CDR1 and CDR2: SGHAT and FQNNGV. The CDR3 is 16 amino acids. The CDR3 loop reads CASSVRQGATNEKLFF. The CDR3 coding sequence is TGTGCCAGCAGCGTGCGACAGGGAGCAACTAATGAAAAACTGTTTTTT.

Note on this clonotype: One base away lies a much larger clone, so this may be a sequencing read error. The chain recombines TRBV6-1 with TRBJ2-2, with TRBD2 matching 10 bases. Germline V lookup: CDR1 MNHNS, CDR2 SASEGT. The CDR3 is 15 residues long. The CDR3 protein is CASSRLAGDTGGLFF. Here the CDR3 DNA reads TGTGCCAGCAGTAGGCTAGCGGGAGACACCGGGGGGCTGTTTTTT.

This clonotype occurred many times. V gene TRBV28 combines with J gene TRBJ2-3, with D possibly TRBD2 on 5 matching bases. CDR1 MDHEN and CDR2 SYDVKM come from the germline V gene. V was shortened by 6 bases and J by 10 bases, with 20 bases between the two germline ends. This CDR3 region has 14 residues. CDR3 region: CASSPPGDLVAQYF. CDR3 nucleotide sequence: TGTGCCAGCAGCCCTCCCGGGGATCTAGTTGCGCAGTATTTT. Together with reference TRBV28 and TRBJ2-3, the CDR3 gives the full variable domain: DVKVTQSSRYLVKRTGEKVFLECVQDMDHENMFWYRQDPGLGLRLIYFSYDVKMKEKGDIPEGYSVSREKKERFSLILESASTNQTSMYLCASSPPGDLVAQYFGPGTRLTVL.

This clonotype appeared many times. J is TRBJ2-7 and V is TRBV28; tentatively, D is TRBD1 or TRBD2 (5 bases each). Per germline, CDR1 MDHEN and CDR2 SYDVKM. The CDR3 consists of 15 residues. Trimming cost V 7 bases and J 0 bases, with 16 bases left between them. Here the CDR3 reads CASKDLGTSSYEQYF. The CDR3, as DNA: TGTGCCAGCAAGGATCTTGGGACGAGCTCCTACGAGCAGTACTTC.

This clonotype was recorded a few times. The CDR3: CASKPGISSYEQYF. The CDR3, as DNA: TGTGCCAGCAAACCTGGAATCAGCTCCTACGAGCAGTACTTC. This sequence joins TRBV7-2 and TRBJ2-7; no clear D. CDR1 is SGHTA and CDR2 is FQGNSA in the germline V gene. The CDR3 runs 14 residues. The V and J ends lost 7 bases and 0 bases respectively, with 13 bases between them.

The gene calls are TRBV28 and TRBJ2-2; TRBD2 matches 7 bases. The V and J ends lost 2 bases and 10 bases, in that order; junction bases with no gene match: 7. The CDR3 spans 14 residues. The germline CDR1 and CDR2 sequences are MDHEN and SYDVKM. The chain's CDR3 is CASSLSGVGEELFF. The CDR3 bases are TGTGCCAGCAGTTTAAGCGGGGTGGGAGAGGAGCTGTTTTTT.

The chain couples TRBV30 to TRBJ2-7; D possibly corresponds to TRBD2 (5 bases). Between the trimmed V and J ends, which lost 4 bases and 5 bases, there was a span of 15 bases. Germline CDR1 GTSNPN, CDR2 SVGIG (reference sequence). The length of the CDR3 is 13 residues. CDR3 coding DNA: TGTGCCTGGACCTCAGGTATCGGGGACGAGCAGTACTTC. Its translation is CAWTSGIGDEQYF. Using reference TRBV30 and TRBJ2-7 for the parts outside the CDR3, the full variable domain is SQTIHQWPATLVQPVGSPLSLECTVEGTSNPNLYWYRQAAGRGLQLLFYSVGIGQISSEVPQNLSASRPQDRQFILSSKKLLLSDSGFYLCAWTSGIGDEQYFGPGTRLTVT.

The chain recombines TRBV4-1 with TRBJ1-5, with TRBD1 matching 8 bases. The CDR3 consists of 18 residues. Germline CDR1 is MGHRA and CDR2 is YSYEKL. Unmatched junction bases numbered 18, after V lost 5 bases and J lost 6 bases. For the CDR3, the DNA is TGCGCCAGCAGCTTAGGCATTCCAGGGGGCTTAAAGGGTCAGCCCCAGCATTTT. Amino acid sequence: CASSLGIPGGLKGQPQHF.

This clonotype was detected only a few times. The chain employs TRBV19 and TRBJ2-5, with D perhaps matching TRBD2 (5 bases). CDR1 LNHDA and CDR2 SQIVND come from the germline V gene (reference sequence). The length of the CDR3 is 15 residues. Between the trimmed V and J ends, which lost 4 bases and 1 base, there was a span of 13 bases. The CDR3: CASSRTVNLQETQYF. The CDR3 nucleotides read TGTGCCAGTAGTAGGACTGTGAACCTCCAAGAGACCCAGTACTTC.

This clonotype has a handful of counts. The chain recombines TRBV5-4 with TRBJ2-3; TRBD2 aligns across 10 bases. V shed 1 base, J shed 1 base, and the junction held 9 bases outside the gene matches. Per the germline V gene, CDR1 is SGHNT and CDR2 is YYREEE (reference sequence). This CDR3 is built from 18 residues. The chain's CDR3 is CASSLSGGAGGRTDTQYF. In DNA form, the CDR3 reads TGTGCCAGCAGCTTGTCGGGGGGAGCGGGAGGGCGCACAGATACGCAGTATTTT.

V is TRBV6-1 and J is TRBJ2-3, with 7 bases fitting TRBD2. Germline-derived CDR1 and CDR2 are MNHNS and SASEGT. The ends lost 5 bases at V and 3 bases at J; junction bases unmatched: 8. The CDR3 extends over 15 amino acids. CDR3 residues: CASSYGGSATDTQYF. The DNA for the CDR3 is TGTGCCAGCAGTTATGGCGGGAGTGCGACAGATACGCAGTATTTT.

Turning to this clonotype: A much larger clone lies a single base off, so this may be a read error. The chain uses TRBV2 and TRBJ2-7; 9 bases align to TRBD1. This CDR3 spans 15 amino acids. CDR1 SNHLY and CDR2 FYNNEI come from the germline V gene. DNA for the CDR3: TGTGCCAGCAGCCGGGACAGGGAGGTTGTCGACGAGCAGCACTTC. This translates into CASSRDREVVDEQHF.

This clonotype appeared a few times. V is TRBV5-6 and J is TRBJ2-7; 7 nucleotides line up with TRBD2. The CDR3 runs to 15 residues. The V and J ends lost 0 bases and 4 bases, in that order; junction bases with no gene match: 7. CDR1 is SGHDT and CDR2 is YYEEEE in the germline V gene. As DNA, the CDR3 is TGTGCCAGCAGCTTGGGTTTGGGGGAGGGATACGAGCAGTACTTC. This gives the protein CASSLGLGEGYEQYF.

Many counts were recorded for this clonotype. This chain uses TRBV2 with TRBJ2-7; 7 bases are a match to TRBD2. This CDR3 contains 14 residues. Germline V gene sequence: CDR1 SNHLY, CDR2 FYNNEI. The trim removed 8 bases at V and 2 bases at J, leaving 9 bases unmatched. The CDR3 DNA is TGTGCCAGCCTCCCGCGGCGGGGGACCTACGAGCAGTACTTC. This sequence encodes CASLPRRGTYEQYF.

The CDR3 nucleotides are TGTGCCAGCAGTTTCAGGCAGCAAATGAACACTGAAGCTTTCTTT. This translates into CASSFRQQMNTEAFF. The J gene is TRBJ1-1, the V gene TRBV27, with D unresolved. The germline CDR1 and CDR2 sequences are MNHEY and SMNVEV (reference sequence). V was clipped by 3 bases and J by 0 bases, with 11 bases between them. This CDR3 is 15 amino acids long.

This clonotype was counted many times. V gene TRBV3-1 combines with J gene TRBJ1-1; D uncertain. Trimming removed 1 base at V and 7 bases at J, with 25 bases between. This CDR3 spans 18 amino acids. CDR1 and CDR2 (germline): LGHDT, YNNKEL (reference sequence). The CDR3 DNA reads TGTGCCAGCAGCCAAGGGAATAGAGGGTGGCCCTCCGACAATGAAGCTTTCTTT. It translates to CASSQGNRGWPSDNEAFF.

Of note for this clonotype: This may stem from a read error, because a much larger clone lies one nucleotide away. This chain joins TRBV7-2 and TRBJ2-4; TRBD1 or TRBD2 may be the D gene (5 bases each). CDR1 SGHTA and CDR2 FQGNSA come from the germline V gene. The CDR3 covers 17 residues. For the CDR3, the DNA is TGTGCCAGCAGCCCCAGACAGATCCACCTAGCCAAAAACATTCAGCACTTC. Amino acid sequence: CASSPRQIHLAKNIQHF.